Listed here are 10 T cell receptor beta chains from one sample, sequenced in a study of T cell responses to AZD1222 COVID-19 vaccine. Measured with immunoSEQ multiplex PCR; TCRdb has only the in-frame clones, and not every one. The data contain 70,000 to 90,000 clones, roughly 90% of them seen just once; the ten biggest clones take up approximately 3%. Material: peripheral blood, obtained on day 0 of AZD1222 vaccination. The receptors shown here come from an adult in good health.

This rearrangement joins TRBV2 to TRBJ1-2, with D possibly matching TRBD1 (5 bases). Germline CDR1 SNHLY, CDR2 FYNNEI. The CDR3 spans 13 residues. V gave up 5 bases and J gave up 6 bases, with 13 bases separating them. In nucleotides, the CDR3 is TGTGCCAGCAGTCTTCAGGGAACGGATGGCTACACCTTC. This gives the protein CASSLQGTDGYTF. The full variable domain, in which reference TRBV2 and TRBJ1-2 provide the parts outside the CDR3, is EPEVTQTPSHQVTQMGQEVILRCVPISNHLYFYWYRQILGQKVEFLVSFYNNEISEKSEIFDDQFSVERPDGSNFTLKIRSTKLEDSAMYFCASSLQGTDGYTFGSGTRLTVV.

This clone occurred once. This chain connects TRBV27 to TRBJ1-3, with 8 bases matching TRBD1. CDR3 size: 16 residues. The V gene's germline CDR1 is MNHEY and CDR2 SMNVEV (reference sequence). The junction had 5 bases not matched to a gene; V was cut back by 4 bases and J by 0 bases. The CDR3 region has the DNA TGTGCCAGCAGTTCCGGACAGGGTATCTCTGGAAACACCATATATTTT. Translation: CASSSGQGISGNTIYF.

The V gene is TRBV9, the J gene TRBJ2-2; no firm D call. Trimming stripped 3 bases from V and 4 bases from J, with 13 bases between. CDR1 SGDLS and CDR2 YYNGEE come from the germline V gene. This CDR3 is built from 15 residues. The CDR3 DNA sequence: TGTGCCAGCAGCGAGATCCCCTCGAGCACCGGGGAGCTGTTTTTT. This gives the protein CASSEIPSSTGELFF.

The J gene is TRBJ2-1, the V gene TRBV10-1; 9 bases line up with TRBD2. CDR1 and CDR2 (germline): WNHNN, SYGVQD (reference sequence). The V segment lost 4 bases and the J segment 12 bases; nucleotides outside the gene matches: 10. The CDR3 spans 14 residues. As DNA, the CDR3 is TGCGCCAGCAGTGGGCCTAGCGGGACAATTGGGCAGTTCTTC. Its protein is CASSGPSGTIGQFF.

The chain recombines TRBV19 with TRBJ1-2; the D is unclear. Trimming took 7 bases from V and 4 from J, leaving 13 bases between them. The germline gives CDR1 LNHDA, CDR2 SQIVND (reference sequence). The CDR3 extends over 13 amino acids. CDR3 loop: CASKRSGSYGYTF. As DNA, the CDR3 is TGTGCCAGTAAACGATCGGGTAGCTATGGCTACACCTTC.

This chain uses TRBV9 with TRBJ2-2; D is possibly TRBD1 (5 bases). This CDR3 is 13 amino acids long. CDR1 and CDR2 (germline): SGDLS, YYNGEE. Trimming took 6 bases from V and 2 from J, leaving 8 bases between them. The CDR3 loop is CASKQGNTGELFF. Written as DNA, the CDR3 is TGTGCCAGCAAGCAGGGTAACACCGGGGAGCTGTTTTTT. Using reference TRBV9 and TRBJ2-2 for the parts outside the CDR3, the full variable domain is DSGVTQTPKHLITATGQRVTLRCSPRSGDLSVYWYQQSLDQGLQFLIQYYNGEERAKGNILERFSAQQFPDLHSELNLSSLELGDSALYFCASKQGNTGELFFGEGSRLTVL.

This sequence joins TRBV19 and TRBJ1-1; D unclear. The germline gives CDR1 LNHDA, CDR2 SQIVND (reference sequence). This CDR3 is 15 amino acids long. V gave up 6 bases and J gave up 5 bases, with 19 bases separating them. CDR3 sequence: CASSTRVPVGTEAFF. DNA of the CDR3: TGTGCCAGTAGCACTAGGGTTCCAGTAGGGACTGAAGCTTTCTTT.

This clone was seen a handful of times. This chain uses TRBV6-5 with TRBJ2-1; no definite D call. This CDR3 comprises 14 residues. Trimming left V 6 bases short and J 6 bases short, with 15 bases between. Germline V gives CDR1 MNHEY, CDR2 SVGAGI. The DNA for the CDR3 is TGTGCCAGCAGCGTAGACGACCCAGGCAATGAGCAGTTCTTC. Translating gives CASSVDDPGNEQFF.

The rearrangement joins TRBV19 to TRBJ2-1; TRBD1 might be the D (6 bases). The germline V gene has CDR1 LNHDA and CDR2 SQIVND (reference sequence). The CDR3 is made up of 17 amino acids. The V and J ends lost 7 bases and 1 base respectively, with 20 bases between them. The CDR3 is CASTYGGRSASYNEQFF. The CDR3 nucleotides read TGTGCCAGTACCTATGGGGGCCGGTCCGCTTCCTACAATGAGCAGTTCTTC.

The chain recombines TRBV11-1 with TRBJ1-1; TRBD1 aligns across 8 bases. V lost 5 bases and J lost 10; bases outside the gene matches: 9. The CDR3 loop spans 13 amino acids. The V gene's germline CDR1 is SGHAT and CDR2 FQDESV (reference sequence). Here the CDR3 reads CASSQTSDRVAFF. The CDR3 DNA reads TGTGCCAGCAGCCAAACATCGGACAGGGTAGCTTTCTTT.